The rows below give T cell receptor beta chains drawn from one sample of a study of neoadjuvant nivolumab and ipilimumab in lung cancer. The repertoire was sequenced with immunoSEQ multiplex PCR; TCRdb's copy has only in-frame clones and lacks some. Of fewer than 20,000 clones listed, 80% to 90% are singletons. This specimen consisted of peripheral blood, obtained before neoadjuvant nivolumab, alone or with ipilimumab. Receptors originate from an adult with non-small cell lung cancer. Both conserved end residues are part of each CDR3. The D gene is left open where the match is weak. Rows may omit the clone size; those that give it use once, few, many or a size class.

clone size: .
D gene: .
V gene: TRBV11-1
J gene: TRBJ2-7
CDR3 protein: CASSAGDQLSEQYF
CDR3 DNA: TGTGCCAGCAGCGCCGGGGACCAACTCTCCGAGCAGTACTTC

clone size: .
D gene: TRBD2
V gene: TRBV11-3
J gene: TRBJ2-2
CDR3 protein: CASSQSSGRNTGELFF
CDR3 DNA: TGTGCCAGCAGCCAAAGCAGCGGGAGAAACACCGGGGAGCTGTTTTTT

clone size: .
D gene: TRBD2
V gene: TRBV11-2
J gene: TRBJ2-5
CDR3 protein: CASRGLAGGQETQYF
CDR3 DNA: TGTGCCAGCAGGGGACTAGCGGGAGGTCAAGAGACCCAGTACTTC

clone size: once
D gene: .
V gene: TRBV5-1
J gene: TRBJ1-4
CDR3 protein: CASSLQGYTEKLFF
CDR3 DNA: TGCGCCAGCAGCTTGCAGGGTTATACCGAAAAACTGTTTTTT

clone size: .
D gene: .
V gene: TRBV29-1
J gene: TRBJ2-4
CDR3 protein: CSAGGAGGVAKNIQYF
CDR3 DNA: TGCAGCGCGGGAGGGGCAGGGGGGGTAGCCAAAAACATTCAGTACTTC

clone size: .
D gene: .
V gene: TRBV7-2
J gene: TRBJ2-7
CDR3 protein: CASSSSVFYEQYF
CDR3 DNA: TGTGCCAGCAGCTCGTCGGTATTCTACGAGCAGTACTTC

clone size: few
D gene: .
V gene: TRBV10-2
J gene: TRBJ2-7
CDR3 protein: CASSEQPSYEQYF
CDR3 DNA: TGCGCCAGCAGTGAGCAACCCTCCTACGAGCAGTACTTC

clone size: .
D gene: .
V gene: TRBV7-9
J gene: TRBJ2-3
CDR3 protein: CASSLEAWASSTDTQYF
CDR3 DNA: TGTGCCAGCAGCCTGGAGGCGTGGGCGTCTAGCACAGATACGCAGTATTTT

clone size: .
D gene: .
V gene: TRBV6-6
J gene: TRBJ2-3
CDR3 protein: CASSFSATSTDTQYF
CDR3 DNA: TGTGCCAGCAGTTTTAGCGCCACAAGCACAGATACGCAGTATTTT

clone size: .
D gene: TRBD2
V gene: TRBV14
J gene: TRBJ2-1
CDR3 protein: CASSQVGEGYNEQFF
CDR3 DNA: TGTGCCAGCAGCCAAGTAGGGGAGGGCTACAATGAGCAGTTCTTC

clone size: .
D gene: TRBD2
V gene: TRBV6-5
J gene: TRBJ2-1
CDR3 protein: CASSYGTRRDEQFF
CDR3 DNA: TGTGCCAGCAGTTACGGGACTAGGAGGGATGAGCAGTTCTTC

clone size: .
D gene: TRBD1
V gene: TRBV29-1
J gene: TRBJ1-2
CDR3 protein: CSVDTRDRGYGYTF
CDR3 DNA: TGCAGCGTTGATACTCGGGACAGGGGATATGGCTACACCTTC

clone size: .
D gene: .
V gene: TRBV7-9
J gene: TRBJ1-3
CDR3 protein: CASSSWVYSGNTIYF
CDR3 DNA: TGTGCCAGCAGCTCCTGGGTATACTCTGGAAACACCATATATTTT

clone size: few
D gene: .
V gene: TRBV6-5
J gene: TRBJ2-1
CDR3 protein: CASSSATPGWDEQFF
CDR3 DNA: TGTGCCAGCAGTTCCGCGACTCCCGGATGGGATGAGCAGTTCTTC

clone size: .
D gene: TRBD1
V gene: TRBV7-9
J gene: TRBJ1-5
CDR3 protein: CASSSGQGMEPQHF
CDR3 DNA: TGTGCCAGCAGCTCGGGACAGGGTATGGAGCCCCAGCATTTT

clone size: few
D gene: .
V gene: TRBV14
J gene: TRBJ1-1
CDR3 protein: CASSQKQTAGRAEAFF
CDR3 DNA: TGTGCCAGCAGCCAAAAACAGACAGCCGGACGAGCTGAAGCTTTCTTT

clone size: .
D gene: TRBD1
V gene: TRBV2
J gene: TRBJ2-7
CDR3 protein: CASSLGTGGIDEQYF
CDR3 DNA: TGTGCCAGCAGTCTTGGGACAGGGGGCATCGACGAGCAGTACTTC

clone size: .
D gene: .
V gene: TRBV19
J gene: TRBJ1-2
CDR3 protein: CASAAGSETGYTF
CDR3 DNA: TGTGCCAGTGCAGCTGGGTCGGAAACTGGCTACACCTTC

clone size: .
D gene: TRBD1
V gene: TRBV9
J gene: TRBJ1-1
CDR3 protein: CASRLGQENTEAFF
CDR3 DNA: TGTGCCAGCAGGCTAGGACAGGAAAACACTGAAGCTTTCTTT

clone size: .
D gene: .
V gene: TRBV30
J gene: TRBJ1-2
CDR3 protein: CAWTYQENYGYTF
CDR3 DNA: TGTGCCTGGACATACCAAGAAAACTATGGCTACACCTTC

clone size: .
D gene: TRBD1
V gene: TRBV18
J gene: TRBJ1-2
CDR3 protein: CASSPLGQGAVGYTF
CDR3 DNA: TGTGCCAGCTCACCCCTGGGACAGGGGGCAGTCGGCTACACCTTC

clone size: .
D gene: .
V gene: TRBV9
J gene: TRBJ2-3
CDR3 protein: CASISRGRVSGTDTQYF
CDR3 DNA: TGTGCCAGCATCTCCCGTGGGCGGGTATCCGGTACGGATACGCAGTATTTT

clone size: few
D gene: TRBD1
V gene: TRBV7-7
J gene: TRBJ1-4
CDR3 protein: CASSKGTGPNEKLFF
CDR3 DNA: TGTGCCAGCAGTAAAGGGACAGGGCCTAATGAAAAACTGTTTTTT

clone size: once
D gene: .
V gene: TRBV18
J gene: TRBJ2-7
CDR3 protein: CASSPQPGDEQYF
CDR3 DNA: TGTGCCAGCTCACCACAGCCCGGGGACGAGCAGTACTTC

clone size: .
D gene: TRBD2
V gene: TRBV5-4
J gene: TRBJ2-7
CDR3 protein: CASSAGTSGRESYEQYF
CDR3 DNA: TGTGCCAGCAGCGCCGGGACTAGCGGGAGGGAGTCCTACGAGCAGTACTTC

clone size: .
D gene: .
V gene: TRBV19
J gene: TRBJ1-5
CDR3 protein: CASRWAVNSNQPQHF
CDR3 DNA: TGTGCCAGTAGATGGGCAGTCAATAGCAATCAGCCCCAGCATTTT

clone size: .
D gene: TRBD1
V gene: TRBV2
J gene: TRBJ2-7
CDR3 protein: CASRQGARGEQYF
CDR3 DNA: TGTGCCAGCCGACAGGGGGCGAGGGGCGAGCAGTACTTC

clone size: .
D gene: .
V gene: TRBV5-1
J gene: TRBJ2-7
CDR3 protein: CASSPSEWVGYEQYF
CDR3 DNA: TGCGCCAGCAGCCCCTCGGAGTGGGTTGGATACGAGCAGTACTTC

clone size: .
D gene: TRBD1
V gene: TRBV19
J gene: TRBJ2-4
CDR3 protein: CASSVTGLAKNIQYF
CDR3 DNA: TGTGCCAGTAGCGTGACAGGGCTAGCCAAAAACATTCAGTACTTC

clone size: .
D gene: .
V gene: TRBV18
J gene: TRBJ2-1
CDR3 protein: CASSPAGSYNEQFF
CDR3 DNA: TGTGCCAGCTCACCCGCGGGCTCCTACAATGAGCAGTTCTTC

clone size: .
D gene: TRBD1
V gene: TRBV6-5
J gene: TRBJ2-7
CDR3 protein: CASSRRGQVIQKQYF
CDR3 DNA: TGTGCCAGCTCCCGTAGGGGACAGGTCATACAGAAGCAGTACTTC

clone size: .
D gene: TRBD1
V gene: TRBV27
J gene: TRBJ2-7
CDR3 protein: CASSPTGIYPYEQYF
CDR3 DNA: TGTGCCAGCAGTCCGACAGGGATATACCCCTACGAGCAGTACTTC

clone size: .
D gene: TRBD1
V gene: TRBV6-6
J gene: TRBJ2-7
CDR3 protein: CASSDWTGGKYEQYF
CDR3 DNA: TGTGCCAGCAGTGACTGGACAGGGGGCAAATACGAGCAGTACTTC